These 8 T cell receptor beta chains share one sample of origin, sequenced in a study of response to subunit inactivated influenza vaccine. One entry per CDR3 protein results from TCRdb running MiXCR on the RT-PCR reads. The data contain a few hundred thousand distinct CDR3 sequences, less than 15% of them seen just once; the ten biggest clones take up under 10%. Specimen: non-naive T cells sorted from PBMCs, collected 14 days before vaccination. The source is a man aged 45 to 65 who received an inactivated influenza vaccine.

The table lists this clonotype with a few counts. The genes are TRBV20-1 and TRBJ1-4; D gene unclear. V lost 0 bases, J lost 0 bases, and 8 bases lay in between. Germline-derived CDR1 and CDR2 are DFQATT and SNEGSKA (reference sequence). The CDR3 extends over 15 amino acids. The CDR3 region has the DNA TGCAGTGCTAGAGATCCGTCAGCAACTAATGAAAAACTGTTTTTT. Translation: CSARDPSATNEKLFF.

The rearrangement uses TRBV5-1 and TRBJ2-2; perhaps TRBD1 as D (6 bases). The germline gives CDR1 SGHRS, CDR2 YFSETQ. Trimming cost V 4 bases and J 6 bases, with 10 bases left between them. The CDR3 spans 13 residues. The CDR3 is CASSIQGPGELFF. In DNA form, the CDR3 reads TGCGCCAGCAGCATACAGGGTCCCGGGGAGCTGTTTTTT.

The V call is TRBV20-1, the J call TRBJ2-5; 7 nucleotides align to TRBD2. CDR1 is DFQATT and CDR2 is SNEGSKA in the germline V gene (reference sequence). The length of the CDR3 is 15 residues. Losses at the gene ends were 2 bases for V and 3 bases for J; bases not matched to a gene: 9. The CDR3 region has the DNA TGCAGTGCTAGAAGACGGGGGAGGGTAAAAGAGACCCAGTACTTC. It encodes CSARRRGRVKETQYF.

In its sample, this clonotype was seen many times. The chain joins TRBV20-1 to TRBJ2-7; weak D call: TRBD2 (6 bases). The CDR3 sequence is 13 residues long. Germline V gene lookup returns CDR1 DFQATT and CDR2 SNEGSKA (reference sequence). V was trimmed by 2 bases and J by 6 bases, leaving 14 bases between them. For the CDR3, the DNA is TGCAGTGCTAGACGGGACTCTCCCCTCGAGCAGTACTTC. Its protein product is CSARRDSPLEQYF.

The table lists this clonotype with a few counts. V gene TRBV5-4 combines with J gene TRBJ1-2, with 8 bases fitting TRBD1. The junction had 4 bases not matched to a gene; V was cut back by 0 bases and J by 0 bases. This CDR3 is 16 amino acids long. Germline CDR1 reads SGHNT; CDR2 reads YYREEE (reference sequence). The CDR3: CASSLATGDPNYGYTF. The CDR3 DNA reads as TGTGCCAGCAGCTTGGCGACAGGGGATCCTAACTATGGCTACACCTTC.

This clonotype has a handful of counts. The rearrangement joins TRBV7-9 to TRBJ2-5, with D possibly being TRBD2 (5 bases). The CDR3 is 15 residues long. Germline CDR1 is SEHNR and CDR2 is FQNEAQ (reference sequence). The V end lost 5 bases, the J end lost 1 base, and 14 bases lay between the germline ends. CDR3 loop: CASSLARLTQETQYF. CDR3 DNA sequence: TGTGCCAGCAGCCTTGCAAGACTAACCCAAGAGACCCAGTACTTC.

This clonotype was counted ten times or more. This chain connects TRBV5-1 to TRBJ2-1, with a possible D match to TRBD1 (6 bases). The CDR3 has 15 amino acids. Germline CDR1 SGHRS, CDR2 YFSETQ. V was trimmed by 3 bases and J by 10 bases, leaving 20 bases between them. The DNA of the CDR3 is TGCGCCAGCAGCTCGACTCCAACAGGGATTGGCGAGCAGTTCTTC. As protein: CASSSTPTGIGEQFF.

This clonotype was counted a few times. This sequence joins TRBV20-1 and TRBJ2-5; 8 nucleotides match TRBD1. CDR3 length: 16 residues. J gave up 2 bases and V 3 bases, and 11 bases lay outside the gene matches. Germline V gene data show CDR1 as DFQATT and CDR2 as SNEGSKA (reference sequence). The CDR3 DNA is TGCAGTGCTAGTAGTGGTCTCAGGGGGCCACAAGAGACCCAGTACTTC. It translates to CSASSGLRGPQETQYF.